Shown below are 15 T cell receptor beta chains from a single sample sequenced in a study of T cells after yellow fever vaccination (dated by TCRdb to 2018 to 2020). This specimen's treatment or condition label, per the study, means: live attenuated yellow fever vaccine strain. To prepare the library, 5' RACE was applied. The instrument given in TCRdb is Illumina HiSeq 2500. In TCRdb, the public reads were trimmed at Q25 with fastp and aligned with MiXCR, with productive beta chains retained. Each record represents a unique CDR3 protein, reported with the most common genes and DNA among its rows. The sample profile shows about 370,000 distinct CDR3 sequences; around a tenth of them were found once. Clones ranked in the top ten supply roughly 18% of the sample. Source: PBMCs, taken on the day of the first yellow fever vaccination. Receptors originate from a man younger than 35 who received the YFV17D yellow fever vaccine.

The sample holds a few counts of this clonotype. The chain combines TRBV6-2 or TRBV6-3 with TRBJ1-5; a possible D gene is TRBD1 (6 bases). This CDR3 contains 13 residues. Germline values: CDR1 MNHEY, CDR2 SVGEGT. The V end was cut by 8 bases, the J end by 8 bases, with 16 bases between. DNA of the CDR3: TGTGCCAGCTCCCACAGGGTCCTGGAGCCCCAGCATTTT. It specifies CASSHRVLEPQHF.

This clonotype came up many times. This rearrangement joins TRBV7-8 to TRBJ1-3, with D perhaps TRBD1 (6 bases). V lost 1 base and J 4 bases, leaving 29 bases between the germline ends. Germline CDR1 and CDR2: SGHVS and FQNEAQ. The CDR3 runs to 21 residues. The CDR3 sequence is CASSLVDLLWDTDVSGNTIYF. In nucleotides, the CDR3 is TGTGCCAGCAGCTTAGTGGATCTCCTGTGGGACACCGATGTTTCAGGAAACACCATATATTTT.

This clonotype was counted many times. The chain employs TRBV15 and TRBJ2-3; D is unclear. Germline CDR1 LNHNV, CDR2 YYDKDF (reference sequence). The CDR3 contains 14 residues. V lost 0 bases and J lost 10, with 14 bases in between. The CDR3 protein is CATSRDRRKVSQYF. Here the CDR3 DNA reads TGTGCCACCAGCAGAGATCGTAGAAAAGTATCGCAGTATTTT. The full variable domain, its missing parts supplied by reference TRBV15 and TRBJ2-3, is DAMVIQNPRYQVTQFGKPVTLSCSQTLNHNVMYWYQQKSSQAPKLLFHYYDKDFNNEADTPDNFQSRRPNTSFCFLDIRSPGLGDTAMYLCATSRDRRKVSQYFGPGTRLTVL.

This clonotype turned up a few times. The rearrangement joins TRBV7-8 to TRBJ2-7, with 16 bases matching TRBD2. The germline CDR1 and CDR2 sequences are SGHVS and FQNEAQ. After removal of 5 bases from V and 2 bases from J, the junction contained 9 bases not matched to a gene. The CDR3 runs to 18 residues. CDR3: CASSIGTSGGAGTYEQYF. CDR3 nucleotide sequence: TGTGCCAGCAGCATAGGGACTAGCGGGGGGGCGGGGACCTACGAGCAGTACTTC.

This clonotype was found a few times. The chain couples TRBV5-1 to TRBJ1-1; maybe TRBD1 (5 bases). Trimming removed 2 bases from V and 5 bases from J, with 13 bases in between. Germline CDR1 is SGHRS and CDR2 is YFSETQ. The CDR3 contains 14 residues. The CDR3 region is CASSFTGLRTEAFF. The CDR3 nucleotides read TGCGCCAGCAGCTTCACGGGACTAAGGACTGAAGCTTTCTTT.

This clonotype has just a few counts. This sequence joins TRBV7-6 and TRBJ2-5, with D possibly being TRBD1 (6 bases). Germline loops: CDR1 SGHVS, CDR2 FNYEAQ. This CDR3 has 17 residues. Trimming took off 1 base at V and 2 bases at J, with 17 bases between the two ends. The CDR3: CASSLGQAGWGQETQYF. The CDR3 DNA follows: TGTGCCAGCAGCTTAGGACAGGCGGGCTGGGGACAAGAGACCCAGTACTTC.

The CDR3 here is CASSEYLLGGRGPTDTQYF. The CDR3 DNA is TGCGCCAGCAGTGAATATCTGTTGGGCGGAAGAGGGCCCACAGATACGCAGTATTTT. The chain uses TRBV10-1 and TRBJ2-3; the D gene is possibly TRBD2 (5 bases). Trimming removed 3 bases at V and 2 bases at J, with 24 bases between. Looked up from germline, CDR1 is WNHNN and CDR2 is SYGVQD (reference sequence). This CDR3 is built from 19 residues.

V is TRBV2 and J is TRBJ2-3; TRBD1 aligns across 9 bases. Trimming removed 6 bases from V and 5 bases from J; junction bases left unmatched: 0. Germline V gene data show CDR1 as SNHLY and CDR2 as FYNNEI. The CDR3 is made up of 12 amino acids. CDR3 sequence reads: CASRDRGDTQYF. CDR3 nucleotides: TGTGCCAGCAGGGACAGGGGAGATACGCAGTATTTT.

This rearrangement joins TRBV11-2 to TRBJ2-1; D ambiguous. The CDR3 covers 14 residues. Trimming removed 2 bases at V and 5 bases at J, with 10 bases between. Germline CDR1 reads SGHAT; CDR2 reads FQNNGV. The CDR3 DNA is TGTGCCAGCAGCTTACGGGCAGGTCACAATGAGCAGTTCTTC. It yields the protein CASSLRAGHNEQFF.

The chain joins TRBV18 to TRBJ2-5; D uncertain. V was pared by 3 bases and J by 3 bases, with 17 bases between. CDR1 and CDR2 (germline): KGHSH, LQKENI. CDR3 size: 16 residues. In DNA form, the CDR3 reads TGTGCCAGCTCACCTGGACGGGCGATAAATGAAGAGACCCAGTACTTC. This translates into CASSPGRAINEETQYF.

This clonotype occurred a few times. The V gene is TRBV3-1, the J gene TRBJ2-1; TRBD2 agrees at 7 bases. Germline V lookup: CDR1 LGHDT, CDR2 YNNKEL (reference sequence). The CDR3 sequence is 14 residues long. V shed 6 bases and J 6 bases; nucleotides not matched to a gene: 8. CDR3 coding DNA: TGTGCCAGCAGTCCAGGACTAGAGAGCAATGAGCAGTTCTTC. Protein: CASSPGLESNEQFF.

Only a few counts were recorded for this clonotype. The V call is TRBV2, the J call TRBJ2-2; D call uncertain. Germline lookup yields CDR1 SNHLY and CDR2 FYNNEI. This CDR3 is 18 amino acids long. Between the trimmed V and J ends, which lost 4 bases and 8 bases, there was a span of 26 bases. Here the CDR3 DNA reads TGTGCCAGCAGTGGTCCCCTTTGGGCGGCCCGAGTGGATGGGGAGCTGTTTTTT. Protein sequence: CASSGPLWAARVDGELFF.

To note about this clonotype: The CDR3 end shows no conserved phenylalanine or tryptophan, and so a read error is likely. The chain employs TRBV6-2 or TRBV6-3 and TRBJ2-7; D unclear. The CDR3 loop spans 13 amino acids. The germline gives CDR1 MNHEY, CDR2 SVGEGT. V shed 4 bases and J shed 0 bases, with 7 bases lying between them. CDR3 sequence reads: CASSFQLSYEQYI. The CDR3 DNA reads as TGTGCCAGCAGTTTCCAACTCTCCTACGAGCAGTACATC.

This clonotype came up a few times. The CDR3 nucleotides are TGTGCCAGCAGCACACAAGGGGGGGCTCACCCGTATACGCAGTATTTT. Translating gives CASSTQGGAHPYTQYF. The chain employs TRBV7-2 and TRBJ2-3; tentatively, D is TRBD2 (7 bases). The CDR3 is 16 residues long. The V gene lost 5 bases and the J gene lost 7 bases, with 22 bases spanning the gap. Germline V lookup: CDR1 SGHTA, CDR2 FQGNSA.

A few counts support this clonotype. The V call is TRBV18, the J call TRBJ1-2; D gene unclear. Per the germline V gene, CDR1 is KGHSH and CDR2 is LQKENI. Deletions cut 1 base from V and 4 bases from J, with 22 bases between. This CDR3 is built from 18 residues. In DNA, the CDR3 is TGTGCCAGCTCACCACTTTTATTGGATGGGCAGACTGTCTATGGCTACACCTTC. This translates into CASSPLLLDGQTVYGYTF.